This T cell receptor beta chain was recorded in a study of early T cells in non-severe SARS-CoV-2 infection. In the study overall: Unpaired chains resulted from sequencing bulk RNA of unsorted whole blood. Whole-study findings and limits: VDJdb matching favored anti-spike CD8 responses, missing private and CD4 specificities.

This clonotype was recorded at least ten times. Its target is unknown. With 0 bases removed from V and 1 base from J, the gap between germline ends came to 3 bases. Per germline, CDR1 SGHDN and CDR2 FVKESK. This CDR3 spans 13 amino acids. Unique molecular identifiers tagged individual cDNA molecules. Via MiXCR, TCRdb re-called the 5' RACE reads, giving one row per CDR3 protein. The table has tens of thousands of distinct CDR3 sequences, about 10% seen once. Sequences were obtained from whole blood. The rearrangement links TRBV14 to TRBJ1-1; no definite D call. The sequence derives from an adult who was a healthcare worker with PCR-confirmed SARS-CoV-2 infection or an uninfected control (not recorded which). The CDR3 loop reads CASSQDQNTEAFF. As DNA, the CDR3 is TGTGCCAGCAGCCAAGATCAGAACACTGAAGCTTTCTTT.